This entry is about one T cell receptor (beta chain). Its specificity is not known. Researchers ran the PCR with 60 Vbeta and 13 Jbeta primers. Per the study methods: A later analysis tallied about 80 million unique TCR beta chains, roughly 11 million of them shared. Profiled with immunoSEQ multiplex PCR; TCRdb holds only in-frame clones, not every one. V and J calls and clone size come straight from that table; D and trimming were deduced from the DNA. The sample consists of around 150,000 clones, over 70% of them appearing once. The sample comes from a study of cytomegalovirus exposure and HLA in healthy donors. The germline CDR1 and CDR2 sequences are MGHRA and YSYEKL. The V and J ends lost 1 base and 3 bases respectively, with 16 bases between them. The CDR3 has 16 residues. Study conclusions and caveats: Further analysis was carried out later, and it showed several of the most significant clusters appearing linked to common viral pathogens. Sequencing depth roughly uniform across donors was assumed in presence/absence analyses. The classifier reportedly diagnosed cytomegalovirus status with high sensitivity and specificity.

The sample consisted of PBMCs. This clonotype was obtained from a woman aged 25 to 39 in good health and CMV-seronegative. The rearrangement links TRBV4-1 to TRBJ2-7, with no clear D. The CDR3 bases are TGCGCCAGCAGCCAAGTTTCAACTGGTAGCTACTACGAGCAGTACTTC. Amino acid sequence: CASSQVSTGSYYEQYF.